A selection of T cell receptor beta chains follows, all from one sample in a study of T cells in Graves' hyperthyroidism and ophthalmopathy. TCRdb recomputed calls from the multiplex PCR reads with MiXCR, one row per CDR3 protein. Here the sample spans about 350,000 distinct CDR3 sequences, about 15% being singletons. The sequencing sample was made of blood. The source is a woman in her twenties or thirties with Graves' hyperthyroidism. Each CDR3 is given with its conserved first and last residue. Each record gives: J gene, D gene, clone size, CDR3 length, V gene, CDR3 DNA, CDR3 protein. D genes are given only for firm matches. Clone size is given for some rows only: seen once, a few or many times, or a class if the clone is expanded.

TRBJ1-2 - many 16 TRBV10-3 TGTGCCATCAGTGACCTTGCTAGGGCTTCAGACTATGGCTACACCTTC CAISDLARASDYGYTF
TRBJ1-2 TRBD1 few 14 TRBV5-1 TGCGCCAGCAGCTACTCCGGGACAGGGAATGGCTACACCTTC CASSYSGTGNGYTF
TRBJ2-7 - - 15 TRBV18 TGTGCCAGCTCACCACCTAACAGTCTATCCTACGAGCAGTACTTC CASSPPNSLSYEQYF
TRBJ2-3 TRBD2 - 14 TRBV20-1 TGCAGTGCTATACCTCTAGCGGGAGGAGATACGCAGTATTTT CSAIPLAGGDTQYF
TRBJ1-5 - - 14 TRBV30 TGTGCTCTCTCCCCCTTAGGGGGAGATCAGCCCCAGCATTTT CALSPLGGDQPQHF
TRBJ2-1 TRBD2 few 14 TRBV29-1 TGCAGCGGGGGGGGGGGACTAGCGCACAATGAGCAGTTCTTC CSGGGGLAHNEQFF
TRBJ2-7 TRBD1 many 15 TRBV28 TGTGCCAGCAGTTTATCTTCGACAGGGCTATACGAGCAGTACTTC CASSLSSTGLYEQYF
TRBJ2-2 - - 15 TRBV3-1 TGTGCCAGCAGCCAACCTTCCATAAGGACCGGGGAGCTGTTTTTT CASSQPSIRTGELFF
TRBJ2-7 - many 14 TRBV28 TGTGCCAGCAGTTTCCCCGGGCCCCTCCGGGAGCAGTACTTC CASSFPGPLREQYF
TRBJ2-3 - few 12 TRBV29-1 TGCAGCGTTGCTGGGGCAAGGGGTACGCAGTATTTT CSVAGARGTQYF